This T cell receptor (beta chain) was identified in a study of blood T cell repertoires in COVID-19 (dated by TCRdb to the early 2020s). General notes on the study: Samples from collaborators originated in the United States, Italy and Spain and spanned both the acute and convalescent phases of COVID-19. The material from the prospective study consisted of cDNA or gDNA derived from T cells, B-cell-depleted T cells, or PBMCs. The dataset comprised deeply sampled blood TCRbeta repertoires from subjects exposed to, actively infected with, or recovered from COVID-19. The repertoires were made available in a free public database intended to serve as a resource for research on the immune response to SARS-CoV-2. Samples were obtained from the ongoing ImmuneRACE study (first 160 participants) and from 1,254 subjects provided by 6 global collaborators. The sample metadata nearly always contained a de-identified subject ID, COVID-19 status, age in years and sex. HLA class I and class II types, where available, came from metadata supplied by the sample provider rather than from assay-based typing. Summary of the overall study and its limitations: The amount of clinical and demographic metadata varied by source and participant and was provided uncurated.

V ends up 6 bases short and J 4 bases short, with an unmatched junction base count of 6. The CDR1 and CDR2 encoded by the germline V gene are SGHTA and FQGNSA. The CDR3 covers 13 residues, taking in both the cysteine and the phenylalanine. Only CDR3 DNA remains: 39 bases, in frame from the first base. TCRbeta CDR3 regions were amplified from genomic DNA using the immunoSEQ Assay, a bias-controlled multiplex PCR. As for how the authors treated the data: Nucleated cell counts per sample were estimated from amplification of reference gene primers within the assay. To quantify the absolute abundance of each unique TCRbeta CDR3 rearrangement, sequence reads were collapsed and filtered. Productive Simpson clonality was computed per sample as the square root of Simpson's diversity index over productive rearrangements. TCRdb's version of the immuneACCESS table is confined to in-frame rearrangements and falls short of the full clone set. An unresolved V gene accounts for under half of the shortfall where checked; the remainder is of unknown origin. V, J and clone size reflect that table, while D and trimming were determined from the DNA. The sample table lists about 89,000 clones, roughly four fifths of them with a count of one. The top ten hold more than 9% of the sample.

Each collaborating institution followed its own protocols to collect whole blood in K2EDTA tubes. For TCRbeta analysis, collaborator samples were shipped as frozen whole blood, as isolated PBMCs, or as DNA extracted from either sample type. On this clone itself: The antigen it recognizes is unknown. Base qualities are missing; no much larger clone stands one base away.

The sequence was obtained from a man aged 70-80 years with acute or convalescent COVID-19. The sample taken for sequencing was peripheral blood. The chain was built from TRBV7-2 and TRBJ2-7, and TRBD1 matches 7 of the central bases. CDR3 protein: CASRTQGEYEQYF. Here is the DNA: TGTGCCAGCAGGACCCAGGGGGAGTACGAGCAGTACTTC.